A selection of T cell receptor beta chains follows, all from one sample in a study of vaccination effects on CD4 cells after COVID-19. Repertoires were generated with immunoSEQ multiplex PCR, while TCRdb's copy carries only in-frame clones and drops some. The sample consists of about 60,000 clones, roughly 78% of them appearing once. These receptors are not linked to any known antigen. The sample in question was CD4+ T cells from PBMCs cultured with HCoV-OC43 spike peptides, obtained after COVID-19 vaccination. The receptor set was obtained from a human donor who received a COVID-19 vaccine. The CDR3 runs from the conserved cysteine through the conserved F or W. A D gene is named only where the DNA matches it firmly. Clone size is shown for a subset of rows, as once, few, many or a class of expanded clone.

j_call v_call clone_size d_call cdr3_length cdr3_aa cdr3_nt
TRBJ2-3 TRBV3-1/TRBV3-2 NA TRBD2 16 CASSRLAGGHTDTQYF TGTGCCAGCAGCCGGCTAGCGGGGGGCCACACAGATACGCAGTATTTT
TRBJ2-3 TRBV18 NA NA 15 CASSPLGGATDTQYF TGTGCCAGCTCACCACTCGGCGGGGCAACAGATACGCAGTATTTT
TRBJ2-3 TRBV24-1 once NA 15 CATSDQGRGADTQYF TGTGCCACCAGTGACCAGGGGCGTGGAGCAGATACGCAGTATTTT
TRBJ1-5 TRBV12-5 NA TRBD1 15 CASGSDDRAAQPQHF TGTGCTAGTGGTTCGGATGACAGGGCTGCTCAGCCCCAGCATTTT
TRBJ1-5 TRBV30 NA NA 13 CAWSEQGNQPQHF TGTGCCTGGAGTGAGCAGGGTAACCAGCCCCAGCATTTT
TRBJ1-1 TRBV18 NA NA 12 CASSQRNTEAFF TGTGCCAGCTCACAAAGGAACACTGAAGCTTTCTTT
TRBJ1-2 TRBV6-5 NA NA 12 CATRQTNYGYTF TGTGCCACCCGTCAGACTAACTATGGCTACACCTTC
TRBJ1-3 TRBV28 few NA 14 CASSPAAGGNTIYF TGTGCCAGCAGCCCGGCGGCAGGTGGAAACACCATATATTTT
TRBJ1-1 TRBV5-8 NA NA 16 CASSLRAGVLNTEAFF TGTGCCAGCAGCTTGAGAGCCGGGGTACTGAACACTGAAGCTTTCTTT
TRBJ2-1 TRBV5-1 NA TRBD2 16 CASSLLAGTSYNEQFF TGCGCCAGCAGCTTGCTAGCGGGCACCTCCTACAATGAGCAGTTCTTC
TRBJ2-5 TRBV24-1 NA NA 13 CATSAAGRETQYF TGTGCCACCAGTGCGGCGGGGCGTGAGACCCAGTACTTC
TRBJ1-1 TRBV6-4 NA NA 14 CASSGPDSNTEAFF TGTGCCAGCAGTGGCCCAGACAGTAACACTGAAGCTTTCTTT
TRBJ1-6 TRBV4-3 NA NA 17 CASSQEPTGAVNSPLHF TGCGCCAGCAGCCAAGAACCAACGGGGGCGGTAAATTCACCCCTCCACTTT
TRBJ1-1 TRBV6-1 NA NA 13 CASSEMEIGRAFF TGTGCCAGCAGTGAAATGGAGATTGGGCGGGCTTTCTTT
TRBJ2-5 TRBV3-1/TRBV3-2 NA NA 15 CASSQVQGGGETQYF TGTGCCAGCAGCCAAGTACAGGGGGGGGGCGAGACCCAGTACTTC
TRBJ2-3 TRBV10-1 NA NA 17 CASSRAAVPGGGDTQYF TGCGCCAGCAGTCGGGCCGCGGTACCAGGCGGCGGGGATACGCAGTATTTT
TRBJ1-2 TRBV12-3/TRBV12-4 NA NA 12 CASSFNRGGYTF TGTGCCAGCAGTTTTAATCGAGGCGGCTACACCTTC
TRBJ1-3 TRBV9 NA NA 14 CASSRDRNGNTIYF TGTGCCAGCAGCCGCGACAGAAATGGAAACACCATATATTTT
TRBJ1-1 TRBV2 NA NA 13 CASSENVQGKAFF TGTGCCAGCAGTGAAAACGTGCAGGGGAAAGCTTTCTTT
TRBJ1-1 TRBV20-1 NA NA 11 CSATRQTEAFF TGCAGTGCTACGAGACAGACTGAAGCTTTCTTT
TRBJ2-6 TRBV7-2 NA NA 18 CASSPPGARASGANVLTF TGTGCCAGCAGCCCCCCCGGGGCCCGGGCCTCTGGGGCCAACGTCCTGACTTTC
TRBJ1-5 TRBV10-3 NA NA 12 CAISAGNQPQHF TGTGCCATCAGTGCGGGCAATCAGCCCCAGCATTTT
TRBJ2-1 TRBV7-2 few NA 15 CASSFPTHSNNEQFF TGTGCCAGCAGCTTCCCAACACATAGCAACAATGAGCAGTTCTTC
TRBJ1-5 TRBV6-5 once NA 15 CASRSRGGTNQPQHF TGTGCCAGCAGAAGTCGGGGGGGGACCAATCAGCCCCAGCATTTT
TRBJ2-5 TRBV4-1 NA TRBD2 16 CASSRVSGGNQETQYF TGCGCCAGCAGCCGGGTGAGCGGGGGGAACCAAGAGACCCAGTACTTC
TRBJ2-5 TRBV25-1 few TRBD2 15 CASSGLAGAQETQYF TGTGCCAGCTCTGGACTAGCGGGGGCCCAAGAGACCCAGTACTTC
TRBJ2-6 TRBV3-1/TRBV3-2 NA NA 15 CASSDRGSGANVLTF TGTGCCAGCAGCGACCGGGGCTCTGGGGCCAACGTCCTGACTTTC
TRBJ2-4 TRBV6-6 NA NA 15 CASSYSIGAWNIQYF TGTGCCAGCAGTTACTCGATTGGAGCCTGGAACATTCAGTACTTC
TRBJ1-5 TRBV9 NA NA 15 CASSVVGEINQPQHF TGTGCCAGCAGCGTAGTTGGGGAAATTAATCAGCCCCAGCATTTT
TRBJ1-1 TRBV30 NA NA 13 CAWSLSSGTEAFF TGTGCCTGGAGTTTGAGTTCGGGCACTGAAGCTTTCTTT